This T cell receptor beta chain was captured in a study of post-analysis software for immune sequencing data. Looking at the study overall: The study covered relapsing-remitting, secondary progressive and progressive-relapsing courses of multiple sclerosis. General observations from the study: Samples sharing a preparation batch grouped tightly together when assessed by F measure. The study found TRBV5-6, TRBV5-1 and TRBV20-1 among several TRBV segments more frequent in patients than controls. Controls showed significantly higher normalized Chao1 diversity than did multiple sclerosis patients.

Germline V gene sequence: CDR1 SQVTM, CDR2 ANQGSEA. Trimming removed 7 bases from V and 8 bases from J; junction bases left unmatched: 14. The CDR3 totals 14 residues. As concerns this clonotype: Its antigen is currently unknown.

Prepared libraries of TCR beta cDNA carried unique molecular identifiers. Input of roughly 0.9 to 11 million T cells yielded 550,000 or so cDNA molecules. TCRdb reanalysed the PCR reads using MiXCR and keeps one entry per CDR3 protein. The sample includes 500,000 to 600,000 distinct CDR3 sequences, 44% of them seen just once. The chain is built from TRBV29-1 and TRBJ2-1, with TRBD1 matching over 7 bases. The origin of this receptor is a girl aged 10 to 17 with multiple sclerosis. The source material was blood. The CDR3 nucleotides read TGCAGCGCCAGACCGGGACAGACTTACGATGAGCAGTTCTTC. This codes for CSARPGQTYDEQFF.